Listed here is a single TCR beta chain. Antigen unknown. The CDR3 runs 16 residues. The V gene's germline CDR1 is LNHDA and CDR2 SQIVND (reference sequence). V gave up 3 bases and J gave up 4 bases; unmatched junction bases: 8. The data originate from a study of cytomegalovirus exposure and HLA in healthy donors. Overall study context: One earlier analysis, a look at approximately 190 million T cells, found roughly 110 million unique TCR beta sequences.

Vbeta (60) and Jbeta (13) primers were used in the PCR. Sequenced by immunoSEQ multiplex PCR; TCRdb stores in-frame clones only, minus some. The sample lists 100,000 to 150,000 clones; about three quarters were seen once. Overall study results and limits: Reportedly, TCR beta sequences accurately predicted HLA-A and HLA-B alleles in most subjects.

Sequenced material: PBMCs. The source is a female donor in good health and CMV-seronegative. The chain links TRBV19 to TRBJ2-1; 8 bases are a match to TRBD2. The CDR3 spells CASSISSIAGYNEQFF. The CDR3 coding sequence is TGTGCCAGTAGTATTTCTTCGATAGCGGGGTACAATGAGCAGTTCTTC.